Only one count was recorded for the clone carrying this TCR beta chain. The data stem from a study of OX40 agonist ivuxolimab in advanced cancers. Study at large: The study gave patients intravenous ivuxolimab at 0.01 to 10 mg/kg every 2 weeks.

Only in-frame clones appear in the TCRdb table, and some are missing; sequencing was by immunoSEQ multiplex PCR. The repertoire consists of tens of thousands of clones, with around 90% occurring once and the leading ten covering 0.6% to 0.7%. Collection of blood occurred at baseline, at cycle 4 day 1, and at cycle 7 day 1. This CDR3 comprises 13 residues. V was clipped by 1 base and J by 5 bases, with 7 bases between them. The V gene's germline CDR1 is SGHTS and CDR2 YDEGEE. This chain joins TRBV5-8 and TRBJ2-1; D call uncertain. This receptor was taken from an adult with an advanced solid tumor such as melanoma, head and neck, liver or kidney cancer. The sample in question was CD4+ or CD8+ T cells sorted from blood, obtained in a trial of the OX40 agonist ivuxolimab. For the CDR3, the DNA is TGTGCCAGCAGCTTGCGGTCCCACAATGAGCAGTTCTTC. Protein product: CASSLRSHNEQFF.